This T cell receptor (beta chain) emerged from a study of blood T cell repertoires in COVID-19. TCRdb's copy holds only in-frame clones and misses some; the assay was immunoSEQ multiplex PCR. The sample yields under 300,000 clones, around 86% seen once. Unmatched junction bases numbered 14, after V lost 3 bases and J lost 8 bases. The CDR3 loop spans 17 amino acids. In germline, CDR1 is LGHNA, CDR2 YNFKEQ. The source is a young man who had recovered from COVID-19. Sequencing used peripheral blood. V is TRBV4-2 and J is TRBJ2-1; 9 positions match TRBD1. The CDR3 here is CASSQRARTGDGDEQFF. CDR3 bases: TGTGCCAGCAGCCAGCGGGCCCGGACAGGGGACGGGGATGAGCAGTTCTTC.